This T cell receptor (beta chain) was recovered during a study of blood T cell repertoires in COVID-19. Whole-study context: Spain, Italy and the United States supplied samples that represented acute and convalescent COVID-19. Sources were T cells, B-cell-depleted T cells, or PBMCs; the material itself was cDNA or gDNA.

This clone was recorded a few times. The CDR3 is made up of 14 amino acids. Trimming cost V 6 bases and J 6 bases, with 12 bases left between them. The V gene's germline CDR1 is SGHNT and CDR2 YENEEA. Measured with immunoSEQ multiplex PCR; TCRdb has only the in-frame clones, and not every one. This sample has about 340,000 clones, with around 88% found just once. The chain couples TRBV11-3 to TRBJ1-6, with D possibly matching TRBD1 (6 bases). The sequence was obtained from a man younger than 45 with active or convalescent COVID-19. Input material: peripheral blood. The CDR3 nucleotides are TGTGCCAGCAGGTTGGGGGCCGTTAATTCACCCCTCCACTTT. Amino acid sequence: CASRLGAVNSPLHF.